These 17 T cell receptor beta chains originate from one sample sequenced in a study of cytomegalovirus exposure and HLA in healthy donors. Use of 60 Vbeta and 13 Jbeta primers characterized the PCR. Produced via immunoSEQ multiplex PCR; TCRdb's table is partial and in-frame only. This table has a few hundred thousand clones, less than 85% appearing once. The material sequenced was PBMCs. Receptor source: a girl under 10 years old in good health and CMV-seronegative.

The chain carries TRBV6-6 and TRBJ2-2; D is uncertain. The CDR3 has 13 amino acids. Germline V gives CDR1 MNHNY, CDR2 SVGAGI (reference sequence). Trimming removed 6 bases at V and 4 bases at J, with 9 bases between. CDR3 sequence: CASSQLGTGELFF. For the CDR3, the DNA is TGTGCCAGCAGCCAACTCGGCACCGGGGAGCTGTTTTTT.

There are a few counts of this clone. V and J are TRBV29-1 and TRBJ1-2; TRBD1 agrees at 11 bases. This CDR3 is built from 16 residues. The trim removed 4 bases at V and 4 bases at J, leaving 11 bases unmatched. Germline CDR1 reads SQVTM; CDR2 reads ANQGSEA. Here the CDR3 reads CSVGRAGTGGFYGYTF. Here the CDR3 DNA reads TGCAGCGTTGGTCGGGCTGGGACAGGGGGATTCTATGGCTACACCTTC. Full variable domain (remainder filled in from reference TRBV29-1 and TRBJ1-2): SAVISQKPSRDICQRGTSLTIQCQVDSQVTMMFWYRQQPGQSLTLIATANQGSEATYESGFVIDKFPISRPNLTFSTLTVSNMSPEDSSIYLCSVGRAGTGGFYGYTFGSGTRLTVV.

This sequence joins TRBV5-1 and TRBJ2-6; TRBD1 is a possible D gene (6 bases). This CDR3 comprises 20 residues. Trimming pared 3 bases from V and 0 bases from J, leaving 22 bases between. From germline, CDR1 is SGHRS and CDR2 YFSETQ. DNA of the CDR3: TGCGCCAGCAGCTCCGTTCGGGCAGGGGATACTTTCTCTGGGGCCAACGTCCTGACTTTC. Translation gives CASSSVRAGDTFSGANVLTF.

The chain joins TRBV6-1 to TRBJ1-2, with D perhaps TRBD1 (6 bases). Per germline, CDR1 MNHNS and CDR2 SASEGT. V dropped 6 bases and J dropped 6 bases, with 11 bases sitting between them. This CDR3 is 12 amino acids long. The CDR3 sequence: CASSRQVNGYTF. The CDR3 bases are TGTGCCAGCAGCCGACAGGTCAATGGCTACACCTTC.

The rearrangement uses TRBV5-4 and TRBJ2-2; D remains unclear. V lost 0 bases and J lost 6, with 6 bases in between. The length of the CDR3 is 13 residues. The V gene's germline CDR1 is SGHNT and CDR2 YYREEE (reference sequence). The CDR3 DNA is TGTGCCAGCAGCTTGGTTGAGGCCGGGGAGCTGTTTTTT. Translating it yields CASSLVEAGELFF.

The count of this clone is one. The V call is TRBV10-1, the J call TRBJ1-2; D call uncertain. The CDR3 runs 14 residues. The V and J ends lost 0 bases and 8 bases respectively, with 13 bases between them. CDR1 is WNHNN and CDR2 is SYGVQD in the germline V gene (reference sequence). As DNA, the CDR3 is TGCGCCAGCAGTGAGTCCAGGTCCGGATGGGGCTACACCTTC. Amino acids: CASSESRSGWGYTF.

This chain uses TRBV27 with TRBJ1-4; D is perhaps TRBD1 (5 bases). This CDR3 has 14 residues. V lost 4 bases to trimming and J lost 7 bases, with 13 bases between them. Germline V gene lookup returns CDR1 MNHEY and CDR2 SMNVEV (reference sequence). This CDR3 reads CASSSSDSREKLFF. In DNA, the CDR3 is TGTGCCAGCAGTTCGAGTGACAGTCGTGAAAAACTGTTTTTT. Supplemented by reference TRBV27 and TRBJ1-4, the full variable domain reads EAQVTQNPRYLITVTGKKLTVTCSQNMNHEYMSWYRQDPGLGLRQIYYSMNVEVTDKGDVPEGYKVSRKEKRNFPLILESPSPNQTSLYFCASSSSDSREKLFFGSGTQLSVL.

This clone was detected a few times. The chain uses TRBV7-5 and TRBJ1-2; TRBD1 is the table's D call, not checked against the DNA. TRBV7-5 constitutes a pseudogene. CDR3 size: 19 residues. Here the CDR3 reads CARSSLGQGSVPTNYGYTF. CDR3 nucleotides: TGTGCCAGAAGCTCACTTGGACAGGGAAGTGTCCCAACTAACTATGGCTACACCTTC.

The chain recombines TRBV25-1 with TRBJ2-5, with 8 bases matching TRBD2. The junction had 10 bases not matched to a gene; V was cut back by 5 bases and J by 5 bases. Per germline, CDR1 MGHDK and CDR2 SYGVNS. The CDR3 consists of 15 residues. The CDR3 sequence: CASSNLAGRGETQYF. DNA of the CDR3: TGTGCCAGCAGTAACTTAGCGGGGAGGGGGGAGACCCAGTACTTC. Looking up the rest from reference TRBV25-1 and TRBJ2-5 gives the full variable domain: EADIYQTPRYLVIGTGKKITLECSQTMGHDKMYWYQQDPGMELHLIHYSYGVNSTEKGDLSSESTVSRIRTEHFPLTLESARPSHTSQYLCASSNLAGRGETQYFGPGTRLLVL.

Note on this clone: The same CDR3 also results from other DNA sequences found in this sample. The CDR3 sequence: CSVDRGGYTF. The CDR3 coding sequence is TGCAGCGTTGATAGGGGTGGCTACACCTTC. The rearrangement uses TRBV29-1 and TRBJ1-2, with D tentatively TRBD1 (5 bases). The CDR3 length is 10 residues. Germline V gene sequence: CDR1 SQVTM, CDR2 ANQGSEA. V lost 3 bases to trimming and J lost 7 bases, with 6 bases between them.

In its sample, this clone was seen a few times. The V and J genes are TRBV6-1 and TRBJ2-1; no firm D call. Between the trimmed V and J ends, which lost 3 bases and 0 bases, there was a span of 9 bases. The CDR3 sequence is 15 residues long. Looked up from germline, CDR1 is MNHNS and CDR2 is SASEGT. The CDR3 sequence: CASSDGQLSYNEQFF. In DNA, the CDR3 is TGTGCCAGCAGTGATGGGCAGCTCTCCTACAATGAGCAGTTCTTC.

The CDR3 nucleotides read TGTGCCAGCAGCAAAGGTCATCAGGGAGTCGTCCGGGACAGGGAACACGGCTACACCTTC. Translating gives CASSKGHQGVVRDREHGYTF. V usage is TRBV21-1 and J usage is TRBJ1-2; TRBD1, the table's D call, was not compared with the DNA. TRBV21-1 is termed a pseudogene. The CDR3 has 20 amino acids.

The chain combines TRBV5-4 with TRBJ2-3, with 9 bases fitting TRBD2. CDR1 and CDR2 (germline): SGHNT, YYREEE (reference sequence). This CDR3 spans 16 amino acids. V lost 3 bases and J lost 0; bases outside the gene matches: 5. The DNA for the CDR3 is TGTGCCAGCAGCTCAATAGCGGGGGCTAGCACAGATACGCAGTATTTT. Translated: CASSSIAGASTDTQYF.

The chain is built from TRBV30 and TRBJ1-5; D gene ambiguous. Germline V CDR1 and CDR2: GTSNPN, SVGIG (reference sequence). The V end lost 2 bases, the J end lost 9 bases, and 14 bases lay between the germline ends. The CDR3 contains 13 residues. The CDR3 loop reads CAWSRDGSGPQHF. In DNA form, the CDR3 reads TGTGCCTGGAGTCGGGATGGGAGCGGGCCCCAGCATTTT.

This clone has more than one count but fewer than ten. V gene TRBV7-7 combines with J gene TRBJ2-2, with D perhaps matching TRBD2 (5 bases). Germline V CDR1 and CDR2: SSHAT, FNYEAQ (reference sequence). The V gene lost 0 bases and the J gene lost 6 bases, with 5 bases spanning the gap. The CDR3 loop spans 13 amino acids. The CDR3 nucleotides read TGTGCCAGCAGCTTAGCGGGAGCCGGGGAGCTGTTTTTT. Amino acids: CASSLAGAGELFF.

The V call is TRBV7-9, the J call TRBJ1-2, with a weak D call TRBD1 (6 bases). This CDR3 spans 14 amino acids. V lost 5 bases and J 4 bases, leaving 14 bases between the germline ends. In germline, CDR1 is SEHNR, CDR2 FQNEAQ (reference sequence). CDR3 sequence reads: CASSPSAGAYGYTF. The CDR3 bases are TGTGCCAGCAGCCCCTCAGCAGGGGCCTATGGCTACACCTTC.

The J gene is TRBJ1-1, the V gene TRBV2; D unresolved. Per germline, CDR1 SNHLY and CDR2 FYNNEI. The CDR3 is made up of 14 amino acids. Trimming pared 3 bases from V and 1 base from J, leaving 9 bases between. The DNA for the CDR3 is TGTGCCAGCAGTGATACTGGAGGGAACACTGAAGCTTTCTTT. As protein: CASSDTGGNTEAFF. Based on the CDR3 plus reference TRBV2 and TRBJ1-1, the full variable domain is EPEVTQTPSHQVTQMGQEVILRCVPISNHLYFYWYRQILGQKVEFLVSFYNNEISEKSEIFDDQFSVERPDGSNFTLKIRSTKLEDSAMYFCASSDTGGNTEAFFGQGTRLTVV.